These 26 T cell receptor beta chains came from one sample sequenced in a study of blood T cells in healthy people across ages. A second PCR of roughly 6 to 12 cycles used a sample-barcoded 5' primer and a J-beta primer mix. TCRdb itself ran the 5' RACE reads through MiXCR, one entry per CDR3 protein. Counted here are about 640,000 distinct CDR3 sequences, roughly 50% occurring once; the ten biggest clones make up roughly 34%. The sample was blood. The receptor source for this set is a man in his 60s in good health.

CDR3 DNA sequence: TGTGCCAGCAGTGTCAGCCTCGGCGAGACCCAGTACTTC. It yields the protein CASSVSLGETQYF. The V call is TRBV6-5, the J call TRBJ2-5; D is unresolved. The CDR3 has 13 amino acids. The V end lost 5 bases, the J end lost 5 bases, and 12 bases lay between the germline ends. The germline V gene has CDR1 MNHEY and CDR2 SVGAGI.

The chain links TRBV12-3 or TRBV12-4 to TRBJ2-4; either TRBD1 or TRBD2 may fit D (5 bases each). The CDR3 sequence is 14 residues long. Deletions cut 3 bases from V and 11 bases from J, with 17 bases between. CDR3 sequence reads: CASSFREGSHVQYF. For the CDR3, the DNA is TGTGCCAGCAGTTTTCGTGAGGGGTCCCATGTTCAGTACTTC.

V usage is TRBV29-1 and J usage is TRBJ2-5; 9 bases line up with TRBD2. J was trimmed by 0 bases and V by 3 bases; bases with no gene match: 2. In germline, CDR1 is SQVTM, CDR2 ANQGSEA. The CDR3 has 14 residues. CDR3 DNA: TGCAGCGTTGATCCTAGCGGGGACCAAGAGACCCAGTACTTC. This translates into CSVDPSGDQETQYF.

The V call is TRBV20-1, the J call TRBJ2-7; 7 bases fit TRBD1. CDR1 is DFQATT and CDR2 is SNEGSKA in the germline V gene (reference sequence). This CDR3 is built from 15 residues. The trim removed 5 bases at V and 7 bases at J, leaving 17 bases unmatched. The CDR3 loop is CSAAQTGVTYNEQYF. The CDR3 DNA sequence: TGCAGTGCTGCCCAAACAGGGGTCACCTACAATGAGCAGTACTTC.

This clonotype appeared a few times. This rearrangement joins TRBV4-2 to TRBJ1-4; TRBD1 might be the D (5 bases). The ends were cut back, 4 bases at V and 7 bases at J, with 13 bases in the middle. CDR3 length: 14 residues. From germline, CDR1 is LGHNA and CDR2 YNFKEQ. The CDR3 protein is CASSPSGGSEKLFF. Here the CDR3 DNA reads TGTGCCAGCAGCCCATCGGGGGGTAGTGAAAAACTGTTTTTT.

The chain combines TRBV6-1 with TRBJ2-1; TRBD2 is a possible D gene (5 bases). V shed 6 bases and J shed 6 bases, with 18 bases lying between them. This CDR3 is 15 amino acids long. Germline V gene sequence: CDR1 MNHNS, CDR2 SASEGT. CDR3 amino acids: CASSLLVLPSNEQFF. As DNA, the CDR3 is TGTGCCAGCAGCCTACTAGTCCTCCCCAGCAATGAGCAGTTCTTC.

V usage is TRBV25-1 and J usage is TRBJ2-4; TRBD1 agrees at 10 bases. This CDR3 is built from 16 residues. V shed 1 base and J 8 bases; nucleotides not matched to a gene: 8. CDR1 and CDR2 (germline): MGHDK, SYGVNS. CDR3: CASSESPGQGFYIQYF. CDR3 bases: TGTGCCAGCAGTGAATCTCCGGGACAGGGGTTTTACATTCAGTACTTC.

This clonotype was detected only a few times. The CDR3 loop reads CASSYESPGYTF. CDR3 bases: TGTGCCAGCAGCTACGAATCACCTGGCTACACCTTC. The chain joins TRBV7-9 to TRBJ1-2, with D unclear. Germline V gene lookup returns CDR1 SEHNR and CDR2 FQNEAQ (reference sequence). V was pared by 4 bases and J by 7 bases, with 10 bases between. The CDR3 runs to 12 residues.

This clonotype appeared once. The rearrangement links TRBV5-1 to TRBJ1-6, with a weak D call TRBD1 (6 bases). V lost 0 bases to trimming and J lost 7 bases, with 11 bases between them. CDR1 is SGHRS and CDR2 is YFSETQ in the germline V gene. The CDR3 spans 15 residues. The CDR3 coding sequence is TGCGCCAGCAGCTTGGCCGGAACAGGGAATTCACCCCTCCACTTT. The encoded protein is CASSLAGTGNSPLHF.

This rearrangement joins TRBV11-2 to TRBJ2-3; maybe TRBD2 (6 bases). CDR3 length equals 15 residues. The germline V gene has CDR1 SGHAT and CDR2 FQNNGV. V lost 5 bases, J lost 8 bases, and 20 bases lay in between. CDR3 protein: CASSPPGSPGGTQYF. The CDR3 nucleotides are TGTGCCAGCAGCCCACCCGGCTCGCCCGGGGGTACGCAGTATTTT.

The chain has TRBV20-1 and TRBJ2-6; D is unclear. CDR1 is DFQATT, CDR2 SNEGSKA, per germline (reference sequence). CDR3 size: 15 residues. Trimming pared 5 bases from V and 0 bases from J, leaving 11 bases between. The CDR3 loop reads CSAPRTFSGANVLTF. The CDR3 DNA is TGCAGTGCTCCCAGGACCTTCTCTGGGGCCAACGTCCTGACTTTC.

A note on this clonotype: Compared with germline, one end of the junction differs, possibly owing to a read error. The chain recombines TRBV18 with TRBJ2-1; D is undetermined. Per germline, CDR1 KGHSH and CDR2 LQKENI. The CDR3 sequence is 13 residues long. Here the CDR3 reads CASSPTGYTEQFF. CDR3 coding DNA: TGTGCCAGCTCACCAACGGGCTACACTGAGCAGTTCTTC.

This clonotype was seen just once. The chain joins TRBV12-3 or TRBV12-4 to TRBJ2-5, with a weak D call TRBD1 (6 bases). The CDR3 consists of 15 residues. Trimming left V 5 bases short and J 4 bases short, with 17 bases between. The CDR3 spells CASSKRGTLGETQYF. The CDR3 DNA sequence: TGTGCCAGCAGTAAGAGGGGGACATTGGGAGAGACCCAGTACTTC.

The chain has TRBV6-5 and TRBJ1-4, with D possibly TRBD1 on 5 matching bases. Germline V gene sequence: CDR1 MNHEY, CDR2 SVGAGI. The CDR3 is 15 amino acids. The V and J ends lost 6 bases and 8 bases respectively, with 19 bases between them. The CDR3 reads CASSRNQGPREKLFF. CDR3 nucleotides: TGTGCCAGCAGCCGGAACCAGGGTCCGAGGGAAAAACTGTTTTTT.

A few counts support this clonotype. This chain connects TRBV7-2 to TRBJ2-4, with 7 positions matching TRBD1. The end of the DNA fits TRBJ2-7 better, so the J call may be wrong. The CDR3 consists of 15 residues. CDR1 is SGHTA, CDR2 FQGNSA, per germline. The CDR3 loop reads CASSLVQGSYYEQYF. CDR3 bases: TGTGCCAGCAGCTTAGTACAGGGGTCTTACTACGAGCAGTACTTC.

The chain combines TRBV20-1 with TRBJ1-5; the match to TRBD1 covers 9 bases. J gave up 4 bases and V 3 bases, and 10 bases lay outside the gene matches. Per germline, CDR1 DFQATT and CDR2 SNEGSKA (reference sequence). CDR3 length equals 16 residues. The CDR3 DNA is TGCAGTGCTAGCCCTATCCGGGACAGGGAAAATCAGCCCCAGCATTTT. This sequence encodes CSASPIRDRENQPQHF.

The chain uses TRBV4-1 and TRBJ1-2; 8 nucleotides match TRBD1. The CDR3 totals 16 residues. The J segment lost 5 bases and the V segment lost 0 bases, leaving 8 bases of the junction unmatched. Germline values: CDR1 MGHRA, CDR2 YSYEKL. DNA for the CDR3: TGCGCCAGCAGCCAAGACGGGACAGGACCGGGTTATGGCTACACCTTC. Its protein is CASSQDGTGPGYGYTF.

There are a few counts of this clonotype. The CDR3 protein is CASATGDPTDTQYF. The CDR3 nucleotides read TGCGCCAGCGCTACAGGAGATCCCACAGATACGCAGTATTTT. The rearrangement joins TRBV5-1 to TRBJ2-3; D may be TRBD1 (5 bases). Germline loops: CDR1 SGHRS, CDR2 YFSETQ. With 7 bases removed from V and 2 bases from J, the gap between germline ends came to 14 bases. This CDR3 has 14 residues.

A few counts support this clonotype. The rearrangement joins TRBV18 to TRBJ1-4; D is possibly TRBD1 (6 bases). The ends were cut back, 0 bases at V and 4 bases at J, with 12 bases in the middle. The germline CDR1 and CDR2 sequences are KGHSH and LQKENI. CDR3 length equals 16 residues. The CDR3 region is CASSPPTGLSNEKLFF. CDR3 coding DNA: TGTGCCAGCTCACCACCTACAGGGTTGAGTAATGAAAAACTGTTTTTT.

This clonotype was counted a few times. The rearrangement links TRBV11-2 to TRBJ1-2, with D perhaps TRBD1 (5 bases). Germline CDR1 is SGHAT and CDR2 is FQNNGV. The CDR3 is 13 residues long. With 5 bases removed from V and 8 bases from J, the gap between germline ends came to 15 bases. CDR3 DNA sequence: TGTGCCAGCAGCCCCCAGCCTAGGGGAGGCTACACCTTC. Translated: CASSPQPRGGYTF.

The rearrangement links TRBV4-2 to TRBJ2-2; a possible D gene is TRBD1 (7 bases). The CDR3 is 15 amino acids. Germline CDR1 is LGHNA and CDR2 is YNFKEQ. The V end lost 2 bases, the J end lost 8 bases, and 15 bases lay between the germline ends. For the CDR3, the DNA is TGTGCCAGCAGCCAACTACTAGCAGGGGGTGGGGAGCTGTTTTTT. It specifies CASSQLLAGGGELFF.

CDR3 in amino acids: CASSLVLGQLNTEAFF. The CDR3 nucleotides read TGCGCCAGCAGCTTGGTATTGGGACAGCTGAACACTGAAGCTTTCTTT. This sequence joins TRBV5-1 and TRBJ1-1; 7 nucleotides agree with TRBD1. CDR3 size: 16 residues. Germline values: CDR1 SGHRS, CDR2 YFSETQ. Losses at the gene ends were 0 bases for V and 0 bases for J; bases not matched to a gene: 5.

Comments on this clonotype: Given a much more abundant clone one base away, this may be a read error. The V call is TRBV28, the J call TRBJ2-7, with TRBD2 matching over 8 bases. V trimming: 3 bases; J trimming: 7 bases; junction bases outside the gene matches: 11. This CDR3 is 15 amino acids long. The germline CDR1 and CDR2 sequences are MDHEN and SYDVKM. CDR3 sequence: CASSFAGTSNNEQYF. The DNA of the CDR3 is TGTGCCAGCAGTTTCGCCGGGACTAGTAACAATGAGCAGTACTTC.

The chain uses TRBV29-1 and TRBJ2-7; D may correspond to TRBD1 or TRBD2 (5 bases each). V was clipped by 6 bases and J by 4 bases, with 22 bases between them. The CDR3 runs to 15 residues. Looked up from germline, CDR1 is SQVTM and CDR2 is ANQGSEA. CDR3 amino acids: CSVHLYGTEPYEQYF. The CDR3 DNA is TGCAGCGTCCACCTTTACGGGACGGAACCATACGAGCAGTACTTC.

About this clonotype itself: The junction shows a germline mismatch at one end, possibly a read error. The rearrangement joins TRBV7-8 to TRBJ2-7, with D perhaps assigned TRBD1 or TRBD2 (5 bases each). The end of the DNA is better explained by TRBJ2-5, so the J call may be wrong. The CDR3 runs 13 residues. Germline lookup yields CDR1 SGHVS and CDR2 FQNEAQ. The CDR3 DNA is TGTACCAGCAGCTTAAGGGACGGAGAGACCCAGTACTTC. Protein product: CTSSLRDGETQYF.

This clonotype was recorded at least ten times. The rearrangement uses TRBV5-1 and TRBJ2-1; TRBD1 is a possible D gene (5 bases). V dropped 3 bases and J dropped 9 bases, with 7 bases sitting between them. The CDR3 consists of 11 residues. Per germline, CDR1 SGHRS and CDR2 YFSETQ. CDR3 DNA sequence: TGCGCCAGCAGCTCCCAGGGTGAGCAGTTCTTC. Translated, it gives CASSSQGEQFF.